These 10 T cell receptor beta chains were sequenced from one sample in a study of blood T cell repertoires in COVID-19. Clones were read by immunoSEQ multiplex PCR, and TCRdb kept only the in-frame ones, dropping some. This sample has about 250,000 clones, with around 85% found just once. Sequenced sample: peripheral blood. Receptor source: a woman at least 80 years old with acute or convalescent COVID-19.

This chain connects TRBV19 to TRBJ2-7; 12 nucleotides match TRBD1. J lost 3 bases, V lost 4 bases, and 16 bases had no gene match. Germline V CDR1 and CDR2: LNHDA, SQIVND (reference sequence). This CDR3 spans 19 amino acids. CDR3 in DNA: TGTGCCAGTAGTAAAAGATCCGGGACAGGGGGCGCAGGGTTCTACGAGCAGTACTTC. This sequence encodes CASSKRSGTGGAGFYEQYF.

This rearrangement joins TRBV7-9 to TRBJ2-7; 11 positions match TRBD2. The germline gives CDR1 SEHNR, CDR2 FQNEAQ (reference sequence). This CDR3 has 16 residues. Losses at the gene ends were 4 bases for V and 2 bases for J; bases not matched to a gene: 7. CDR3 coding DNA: TGTGCCAGCAGCTCGGCGGCTAGCGGGAGGCCCTACGAGCAGTACTTC. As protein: CASSSAASGRPYEQYF.

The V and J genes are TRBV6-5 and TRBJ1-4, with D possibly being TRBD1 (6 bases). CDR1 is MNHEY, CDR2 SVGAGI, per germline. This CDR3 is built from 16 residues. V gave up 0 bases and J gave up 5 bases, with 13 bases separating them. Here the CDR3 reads CASSYSATGWNEKLFF. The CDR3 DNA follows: TGTGCCAGCAGTTACTCGGCTACAGGGTGGAATGAAAAACTGTTTTTT.

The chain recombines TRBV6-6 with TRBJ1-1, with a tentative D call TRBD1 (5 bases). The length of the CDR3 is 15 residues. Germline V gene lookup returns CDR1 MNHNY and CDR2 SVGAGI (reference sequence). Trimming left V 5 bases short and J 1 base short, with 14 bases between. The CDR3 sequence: CASSPPSGKNTEAFF. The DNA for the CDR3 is TGTGCCAGCAGTCCCCCTTCAGGGAAGAACACTGAAGCTTTCTTT.

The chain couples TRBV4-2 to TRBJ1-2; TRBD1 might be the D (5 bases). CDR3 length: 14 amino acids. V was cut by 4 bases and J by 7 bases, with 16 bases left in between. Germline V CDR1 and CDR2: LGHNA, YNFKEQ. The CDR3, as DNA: TGTGCCAGCAGCCTAACCAGGGCCGGAAGTGGCTACACCTTC. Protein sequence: CASSLTRAGSGYTF.

The CDR3 DNA follows: TGTGCCAGTAGTCTCCTGGGGGGCCTGGGACTAGCGGAATACGGGGAGCTGTTTTTT. This sequence encodes CASSLLGGLGLAEYGELFF. The J gene is TRBJ2-2, the V gene TRBV19, with 11 bases identical to TRBD2. V lost 5 bases, J lost 7 bases, and 18 bases stayed unmatched. Germline assignment: CDR1 LNHDA and CDR2 SQIVND (reference sequence). This CDR3 has 19 amino acids.

The CDR3 nucleotides read TGTGCCAGCAGCCAAGATAACAGGGAACTTGGCTACACCTTC. Protein product: CASSQDNRELGYTF. The rearrangement joins TRBV3-1 (or the pseudogene TRBV3-2) to TRBJ1-2; maybe TRBD1 (6 bases). V was cut by 0 bases and J by 7 bases, with 12 bases left in between. Germline CDR1 and CDR2: LGHDT and YNNKEL (reference sequence). The CDR3 is 14 residues long.

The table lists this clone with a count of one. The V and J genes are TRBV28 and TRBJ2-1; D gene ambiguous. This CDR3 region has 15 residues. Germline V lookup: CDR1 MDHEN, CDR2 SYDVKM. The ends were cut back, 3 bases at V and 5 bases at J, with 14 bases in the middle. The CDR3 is CASSFSGNGNNEQFF. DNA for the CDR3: TGTGCCAGCAGTTTCAGTGGTAATGGCAACAATGAGCAGTTCTTC.

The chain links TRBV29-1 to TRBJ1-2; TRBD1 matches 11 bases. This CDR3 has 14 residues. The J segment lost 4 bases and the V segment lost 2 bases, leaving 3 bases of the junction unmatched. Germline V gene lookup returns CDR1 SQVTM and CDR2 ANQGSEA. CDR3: CSVERTGGVYGYTF. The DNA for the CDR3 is TGCAGCGTTGAAAGGACAGGGGGCGTCTATGGCTACACCTTC. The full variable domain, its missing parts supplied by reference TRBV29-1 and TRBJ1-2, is SAVISQKPSRDICQRGTSLTIQCQVDSQVTMMFWYRQQPGQSLTLIATANQGSEATYESGFVIDKFPISRPNLTFSTLTVSNMSPEDSSIYLCSVERTGGVYGYTFGSGTRLTVV.

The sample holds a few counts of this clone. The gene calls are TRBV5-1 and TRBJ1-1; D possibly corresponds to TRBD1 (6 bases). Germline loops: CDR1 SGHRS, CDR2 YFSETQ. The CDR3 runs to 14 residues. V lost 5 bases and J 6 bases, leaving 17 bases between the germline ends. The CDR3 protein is CASSQEVQGPEAFF. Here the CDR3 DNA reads TGCGCCAGCAGTCAGGAGGTACAGGGACCTGAAGCTTTCTTT.